Listed below are T cell receptor beta chains from one sample, sequenced in a study of Graves' ophthalmopathy and Graves' hyperthyroidism. TCRdb analysed the multiplex PCR reads with MiXCR anew, one entry per CDR3 protein. Seen here are about 500,000 distinct CDR3 sequences, about 40% observed once, and the top ten hold about 4%. The source material was peripheral blood or thyroid tissue (not recorded which). Receptors originate from an adult man with Graves' hyperthyroidism. Each CDR3 is given with its conserved first and last residue. The D gene is left open where the match is weak. Size values are once, few and many counts, or a class for expanded clones, and some rows have none.

D gene: .; V gene: TRBV7-8; J gene: TRBJ2-7; clone size: many; CDR3 protein: CASSLRDTGIFEQYF; CDR3 DNA: TGTGCCAGCAGCTTAAGGGATACAGGGATCTTCGAGCAGTACTTC
D gene: .; V gene: TRBV2; J gene: TRBJ1-2; clone size: many; CDR3 protein: CASSLIANYGYTF; CDR3 DNA: TGTGCCAGCAGTCTAATCGCTAACTATGGCTACACCTTC
D gene: TRBD2; V gene: TRBV10-3; J gene: TRBJ2-7; clone size: .; CDR3 protein: CATGTSGYEQYF; CDR3 DNA: TGTGCCACCGGGACTAGCGGCTACGAGCAGTACTTC
D gene: .; V gene: TRBV29-1; J gene: TRBJ2-2; clone size: once; CDR3 protein: CSVKTGELFF; CDR3 DNA: TGCAGCGTTAAGACAGGGGAGCTGTTTTTT
D gene: .; V gene: TRBV20-1; J gene: TRBJ1-2; clone size: many; CDR3 protein: CSASQQGVYGYTF; CDR3 DNA: TGCAGTGCTTCCCAACAGGGCGTCTATGGCTACACCTTC
D gene: .; V gene: TRBV5-1; J gene: TRBJ2-7; clone size: .; CDR3 protein: CASSQDSRSFYNEQYF; CDR3 DNA: TGCGCCAGCAGCCAAGACTCCCGATCTTTCTACAATGAGCAGTACTTC
D gene: .; V gene: TRBV5-1; J gene: TRBJ1-6; clone size: .; CDR3 protein: CASSFNRAGGEYNSPLHF; CDR3 DNA: TGCGCCAGCAGCTTCAACAGGGCGGGCGGTGAATATAATTCACCCCTCCACTTT
D gene: .; V gene: TRBV10-3; J gene: TRBJ1-4; clone size: many; CDR3 protein: CAISESAKVEKLFF; CDR3 DNA: TGTGCCATCAGTGAGTCGGCAAAGGTTGAAAAACTGTTTTTT
D gene: .; V gene: TRBV20-1; J gene: TRBJ1-4; clone size: many; CDR3 protein: CSARRGVEKLFF; CDR3 DNA: TGCAGTGCTAGAAGGGGTGTTGAAAAACTGTTTTTT
D gene: TRBD1; V gene: TRBV10-3; J gene: TRBJ1-4; clone size: once; CDR3 protein: CAITGTGNEKLFF; CDR3 DNA: TGTGCCATCACCGGGACAGGGAATGAAAAACTGTTTTTT
D gene: .; V gene: TRBV19; J gene: TRBJ2-3; clone size: few; CDR3 protein: CASSSLGQSYTDTQYF; CDR3 DNA: TGTGCCAGTAGTAGTCTCGGACAGAGCTACACAGATACGCAGTATTTT
D gene: .; V gene: TRBV5-5; J gene: TRBJ2-7; clone size: few; CDR3 protein: CASSGEGVGGYEQYF; CDR3 DNA: TGTGCCAGCAGCGGGGAGGGGGTTGGTGGATACGAGCAGTACTTC
D gene: .; V gene: TRBV28; J gene: TRBJ2-7; clone size: many; CDR3 protein: CASSPHYEQYF; CDR3 DNA: TGTGCCAGCAGTCCTCACTACGAGCAGTACTTC
D gene: .; V gene: TRBV19; J gene: TRBJ2-7; clone size: few; CDR3 protein: CASSIRASEQYF; CDR3 DNA: TGTGCCAGTAGTATTCGAGCTTCCGAGCAGTACTTC
D gene: TRBD1; V gene: TRBV6-6; J gene: TRBJ2-7; clone size: .; CDR3 protein: CASSRDGTAYEQYF; CDR3 DNA: TGTGCCAGCAGCCGCGACGGGACAGCCTACGAGCAGTACTTC
D gene: .; V gene: TRBV29-1; J gene: TRBJ1-3; clone size: .; CDR3 protein: CSVASGGAYSGNTIYF; CDR3 DNA: TGCAGCGTTGCCTCTGGGGGGGCTTACTCTGGAAACACCATATATTTT
D gene: .; V gene: TRBV7-9; J gene: TRBJ2-7; clone size: many; CDR3 protein: CASSLAGAPYEQYF; CDR3 DNA: TGTGCCAGCAGCTTAGCCGGGGCTCCCTACGAGCAGTACTTC
D gene: .; V gene: TRBV20-1; J gene: TRBJ1-3; clone size: few; CDR3 protein: CSARDSRSGNTIYF; CDR3 DNA: TGCAGTGCTAGAGACAGTCGCTCTGGAAACACCATATATTTT
D gene: .; V gene: TRBV4-1; J gene: TRBJ1-1; clone size: many; CDR3 protein: CASSQFVSSNTEAFF; CDR3 DNA: TGCGCCAGCAGCCAATTTGTGTCGTCGAACACTGAAGCTTTCTTT
D gene: .; V gene: TRBV29-1; J gene: TRBJ1-2; clone size: .; CDR3 protein: CSVVGLAGDGYTF; CDR3 DNA: TGCAGCGTTGTTGGGCTAGCGGGGGATGGCTACACCTTC
D gene: TRBD1; V gene: TRBV7-9; J gene: TRBJ1-5; clone size: many; CDR3 protein: CASSLARSGQGASQGNQPQHF; CDR3 DNA: TGTGCCAGCAGCTTAGCGCGGAGTGGTCAGGGGGCATCCCAGGGCAATCAGCCCCAGCATTTT
D gene: .; V gene: TRBV2; J gene: TRBJ1-2; clone size: .; CDR3 protein: CASSESGQDRGYTF; CDR3 DNA: TGTGCCAGCAGTGAATCGGGGCAGGATCGGGGCTACACCTTC
D gene: .; V gene: TRBV28; J gene: TRBJ2-5; clone size: many; CDR3 protein: CASSLMKETQYF; CDR3 DNA: TGTGCCAGCAGTTTAATGAAGGAGACCCAGTACTTC
D gene: TRBD1; V gene: TRBV5-4; J gene: TRBJ1-1; clone size: few; CDR3 protein: CASSYEGQGVTEAFF; CDR3 DNA: TGTGCCAGCAGCTACGAGGGACAGGGGGTGACTGAAGCTTTCTTT
D gene: TRBD1; V gene: TRBV7-2; J gene: TRBJ2-3; clone size: .; CDR3 protein: CASSQTGGTQYF; CDR3 DNA: TGTGCCAGCAGTCAAACAGGGGGAACGCAGTATTTT
D gene: TRBD1; V gene: TRBV25-1; J gene: TRBJ1-1; clone size: many; CDR3 protein: CASNPGGSEAFF; CDR3 DNA: TGTGCCAGCAACCCAGGGGGCTCTGAAGCTTTCTTT
D gene: TRBD1; V gene: TRBV20-1; J gene: TRBJ1-1; clone size: many; CDR3 protein: CSATFGSRTGRTEAFF; CDR3 DNA: TGCAGTGCTACTTTTGGAAGTAGGACAGGGAGGACTGAAGCTTTCTTT
D gene: TRBD2; V gene: TRBV6-5; J gene: TRBJ2-3; clone size: .; CDR3 protein: CASSELTSGAFDTQYF; CDR3 DNA: TGTGCCAGCAGTGAACTGACTAGCGGAGCCTTCGATACGCAGTATTTT
D gene: TRBD1; V gene: TRBV20-1; J gene: TRBJ1-5; clone size: many; CDR3 protein: CSARDDRGGNQPQHF; CDR3 DNA: TGCAGTGCTAGAGATGACAGGGGAGGTAATCAGCCCCAGCATTTT
D gene: TRBD2; V gene: TRBV7-2; J gene: TRBJ2-5; clone size: .; CDR3 protein: CASSTPTGTSGSQETQYF; CDR3 DNA: TGTGCCAGCAGTACACCAACCGGGACTAGCGGGAGCCAAGAGACCCAGTACTTC
D gene: .; V gene: TRBV29-1; J gene: TRBJ2-6; clone size: .; CDR3 protein: CSVDPTGDGANVLTF; CDR3 DNA: TGCAGCGTTGACCCCACAGGAGACGGGGCCAACGTCCTGACTTTC
D gene: TRBD2; V gene: TRBV2; J gene: TRBJ2-7; clone size: many; CDR3 protein: CASSEAQRGRDEQYF; CDR3 DNA: TGTGCCAGCAGTGAAGCGCAGAGAGGGAGGGACGAGCAGTACTTC
D gene: .; V gene: TRBV12-3/TRBV12-4; J gene: TRBJ2-2; clone size: few; CDR3 protein: CASFLGVGELFF; CDR3 DNA: TGTGCCAGCTTCCTCGGTGTGGGGGAGCTGTTTTTT
D gene: TRBD1; V gene: TRBV19; J gene: TRBJ1-5; clone size: many; CDR3 protein: CASRSGGQGKQPQHF; CDR3 DNA: TGTGCCAGTAGATCGGGGGGACAGGGGAAACAGCCCCAGCATTTT
D gene: .; V gene: TRBV20-1; J gene: TRBJ1-1; clone size: many; CDR3 protein: CSARDVDTEAFF; CDR3 DNA: TGCAGTGCTAGAGACGTGGACACTGAAGCTTTCTTT
D gene: .; V gene: TRBV29-1; J gene: TRBJ2-3; clone size: .; CDR3 protein: CSVPLEGGPGDTQYF; CDR3 DNA: TGCAGCGTACCCCTGGAGGGGGGGCCGGGAGATACGCAGTATTTT
D gene: .; V gene: TRBV7-8; J gene: TRBJ1-5; clone size: many; CDR3 protein: CASSLSRRYNQPQHF; CDR3 DNA: TGTGCCAGCAGCTTAAGCCGGCGGTACAATCAGCCCCAGCATTTT
D gene: TRBD2; V gene: TRBV7-9; J gene: TRBJ2-5; clone size: .; CDR3 protein: CASSPTSVIEGETQYF; CDR3 DNA: TGTGCCAGCAGCCCGACTAGCGTTATTGAGGGAGAGACCCAGTACTTC
D gene: .; V gene: TRBV12-3/TRBV12-4; J gene: TRBJ1-3; clone size: few; CDR3 protein: CASSLTFSGNTIYF; CDR3 DNA: TGTGCCAGCAGCCTTACTTTCTCTGGAAACACCATATATTTT
D gene: TRBD1; V gene: TRBV28; J gene: TRBJ1-4; clone size: few; CDR3 protein: CASNDRGGEKLFF; CDR3 DNA: TGTGCCAGCAACGACAGGGGAGGTGAAAAACTGTTTTTT
D gene: TRBD2; V gene: TRBV5-1; J gene: TRBJ2-7; clone size: many; CDR3 protein: CASSGLAGGGGDEQYF; CDR3 DNA: TGCGCCAGCAGCGGACTAGCGGGGGGAGGCGGCGACGAGCAGTACTTC
D gene: .; V gene: TRBV6-5; J gene: TRBJ1-2; clone size: many; CDR3 protein: CASSWDNNYGYTF; CDR3 DNA: TGTGCCAGCAGTTGGGACAATAACTATGGCTACACCTTC
D gene: .; V gene: TRBV6-5; J gene: TRBJ1-2; clone size: many; CDR3 protein: CASGAFRGYTF; CDR3 DNA: TGTGCCAGCGGGGCTTTTCGTGGCTACACCTTC
D gene: .; V gene: TRBV24-1; J gene: TRBJ1-1; clone size: many; CDR3 protein: CATSEGPEAFF; CDR3 DNA: TGTGCCACCAGTGAGGGCCCTGAAGCTTTCTTT
D gene: .; V gene: TRBV6-2/TRBV6-3; J gene: TRBJ1-5; clone size: few; CDR3 protein: CASTGAAGHNQPQHF; CDR3 DNA: TGTGCCAGTACCGGGGCGGCAGGCCACAATCAGCCCCAGCATTTT
D gene: .; V gene: TRBV20-1; J gene: TRBJ2-7; clone size: many; CDR3 protein: CSARESQYEQYF; CDR3 DNA: TGCAGTGCTAGGGAGTCACAATACGAGCAGTACTTC
D gene: .; V gene: TRBV20-1; J gene: TRBJ1-1; clone size: many; CDR3 protein: CSARGVGYTEAFF; CDR3 DNA: TGCAGTGCTAGGGGGGTGGGTTACACTGAAGCTTTCTTT
D gene: TRBD1; V gene: TRBV9; J gene: TRBJ1-2; clone size: many; CDR3 protein: CASSQDRVGGYTF; CDR3 DNA: TGTGCCAGCAGCCAAGACAGGGTTGGAGGCTACACCTTC
D gene: .; V gene: TRBV19; J gene: TRBJ2-7; clone size: many; CDR3 protein: CASSISWASYEQYF; CDR3 DNA: TGTGCCAGTAGTATCTCGTGGGCGTCCTACGAGCAGTACTTC
D gene: .; V gene: TRBV5-4; J gene: TRBJ1-6; clone size: .; CDR3 protein: CASSTLTDGPNSPLHF; CDR3 DNA: TGTGCCAGCAGCACCCTTACTGATGGGCCGAATTCACCCCTCCACTTT
D gene: .; V gene: TRBV5-1; J gene: TRBJ2-2; clone size: few; CDR3 protein: CASSFDQGNTGELFF; CDR3 DNA: TGCGCCAGCAGCTTCGACCAGGGTAACACCGGGGAGCTGTTTTTT
D gene: .; V gene: TRBV7-9; J gene: TRBJ1-6; clone size: .; CDR3 protein: CASSFDTPNSPLHF; CDR3 DNA: TGTGCCAGCAGCTTCGACACGCCAAATTCACCCCTCCACTTT
D gene: TRBD1; V gene: TRBV29-1; J gene: TRBJ1-1; clone size: .; CDR3 protein: CSVIQGAWGNTEALF; CDR3 DNA: TGCAGCGTTATCCAGGGGGCGTGGGGGAACACTGAAGCTCTCTTT
D gene: .; V gene: TRBV7-8; J gene: TRBJ1-5; clone size: few; CDR3 protein: CASSLEGGLIPPQHF; CDR3 DNA: TGTGCCAGCAGCTTAGAGGGGGGCCTCATCCCGCCCCAGCATTTT
D gene: TRBD1; V gene: TRBV29-1; J gene: TRBJ1-5; clone size: .; CDR3 protein: CSVLTGGNQPHHF; CDR3 DNA: TGCAGCGTTCTTACAGGGGGCAATCAGCCCCACCATTTT
D gene: .; V gene: TRBV2; J gene: TRBJ1-1; clone size: many; CDR3 protein: CASSPTGFNEAFF; CDR3 DNA: TGTGCCAGCAGTCCAACAGGGTTCAATGAAGCTTTCTTT
D gene: .; V gene: TRBV12-3/TRBV12-4; J gene: TRBJ2-2; clone size: few; CDR3 protein: CASSPKGPNTGELFF; CDR3 DNA: TGTGCCAGCAGCCCGAAGGGGCCGAACACCGGGGAGCTGTTTTTT
D gene: TRBD2; V gene: TRBV6-5; J gene: TRBJ2-2; clone size: many; CDR3 protein: CASTTGGRADTGELFF; CDR3 DNA: TGTGCCAGCACCACGGGAGGTAGAGCGGACACCGGGGAGCTGTTTTTT
D gene: .; V gene: TRBV20-1; J gene: TRBJ2-2; clone size: many; CDR3 protein: CSAIQSNTGELFF; CDR3 DNA: TGCAGTGCTATTCAGTCGAACACCGGGGAGCTGTTTTTT
D gene: .; V gene: TRBV4-1; J gene: TRBJ2-7; clone size: .; CDR3 protein: CASSQGLQQSLYEQYF; CDR3 DNA: TGCGCCAGCAGCCAAGGACTCCAGCAAAGCCTCTACGAGCAGTACTTC